The 17 T cell receptor beta chains reported below all come from one sample, sequenced in a study of shared clonotypes between healthy human individuals (dated by TCRdb to the early 2020s). Library preparation was by the immunoSEQ multiplex PCR assay. What TCRdb holds here is the immuneACCESS table cut down to in-frame rearrangements. Part of the clones is not present; checked against another copy, under half of the missing clones reflect an unresolved V gene, and the others are unexplained. A total of 600,000 to 750,000 clones appear in this sample, approximately 79% of them only once. About 1.8% of the sample is taken by the ten largest. Sequencing was carried out using memory CD4+ T cells sorted from blood. Read against the paper, the sample's cell subset or site label means: CD45RA-negative fraction. Receptors were obtained from a young woman in good health.

This clone was picked up one time. The V call is TRBV6-5, the J call TRBJ1-1; D is undetermined. The CDR3 contains 13 residues. The V end lost 6 bases, the J end lost 0 bases, and 8 bases lay between the germline ends. Germline V gives CDR1 MNHEY, CDR2 SVGAGI. CDR3 coding DNA: TGTGCCAGCAGGTATGAGTTGAACACTGAAGCTTTCTTT. Amino acids: CASRYELNTEAFF.

The chain carries TRBV7-9 and TRBJ2-7; no clear D gene. The CDR3 is 13 amino acids. Looked up from germline, CDR1 is SEHNR and CDR2 is FQNEAQ (reference sequence). V lost 5 bases, J lost 4 bases, and 12 bases lay in between. CDR3 coding DNA: TGTGCCAGCAGCCCCCCGGCAGAGTACGAGCAGTACTTC. It translates to CASSPPAEYEQYF.

This clone was recorded many times. The chain employs TRBV5-1 and TRBJ2-1; D unresolved. V dropped 4 bases and J dropped 3 bases, with 17 bases sitting between them. CDR1 is SGHRS and CDR2 is YFSETQ in the germline V gene. There are 16 residues in the CDR3. CDR3 protein: CASSLRWGVSYNEQFF. CDR3 DNA sequence: TGCGCCAGCAGCCTACGTTGGGGTGTGAGCTACAATGAGCAGTTCTTC.

This clone was detected many times. Other DNA sequences in this specimen translate into the identical CDR3. The chain is built from TRBV5-1 and TRBJ2-1; D remains ambiguous. Trimming took off 0 bases at V and 4 bases at J, with 11 bases between the two ends. The CDR3 is 15 residues long. CDR1 is SGHRS and CDR2 is YFSETQ in the germline V gene. CDR3 protein: CASSLESAGYNEQFF. CDR3 nucleotides: TGCGCCAGCAGCTTGGAGTCCGCTGGATACAATGAGCAGTTCTTC.

This chain's CDR3 is CASSEYGSGSSEQYF. CDR3 coding DNA: TGTGCCAGCAGTGAATATGGTAGCGGGAGCTCCGAGCAGTACTTC. The chain couples TRBV25-1 to TRBJ2-7; 9 bases are a match to TRBD2. V was pared by 0 bases and J by 6 bases, with 6 bases of the junction left unmatched. The CDR3 is made up of 15 amino acids. Germline V gene sequence: CDR1 MGHDK, CDR2 SYGVNS.

This clone came up once. The rearrangement uses TRBV7-9 and TRBJ2-4; D might be TRBD1 or TRBD2, each matching 6 bases. V was clipped by 2 bases and J by 8 bases, with 13 bases between them. The length of the CDR3 is 14 residues. Germline V gene data show CDR1 as SEHNR and CDR2 as FQNEAQ (reference sequence). The CDR3 DNA reads as TGTGCCAGCAGCTTAAAGGAGGGGGGATACATTCAGTACTTC. Translated: CASSLKEGGYIQYF.

This clone was detected only a few times. The rearrangement links TRBV27 to TRBJ2-7, with TRBD2 matching over 8 bases. The germline V gene has CDR1 MNHEY and CDR2 SMNVEV (reference sequence). V lost 5 bases, J lost 0 bases, and 6 bases stayed unmatched. This CDR3 has 15 residues. The CDR3 protein is CASSLTGGSSYEQYF. CDR3 in DNA: TGTGCCAGCAGTCTCACGGGGGGGAGCTCCTACGAGCAGTACTTC.

This chain connects TRBV2 to TRBJ2-6, with D possibly TRBD1 on 5 matching bases. This CDR3 region has 14 residues. Looked up from germline, CDR1 is SNHLY and CDR2 is FYNNEI. The V gene lost 7 bases and the J gene lost 3 bases, with 10 bases spanning the gap. The CDR3 here is CASTTGYGANVLTF. CDR3 bases: TGTGCCAGCACCACAGGATATGGGGCCAACGTCCTGACTTTC.

V is TRBV6-6 and J is TRBJ2-6; D call uncertain. The germline V gene has CDR1 MNHNY and CDR2 SVGAGI (reference sequence). There are 13 residues in the CDR3. Deletions cut 5 bases from V and 4 bases from J, with 6 bases between. The CDR3 DNA follows: TGTGCCAGCAGTCTGTGGGGGGCCAACGTCCTGACTTTC. This gives the protein CASSLWGANVLTF.

This clone came up many times. The J gene is TRBJ2-7, the V gene TRBV2; 9 positions match TRBD1. Per germline, CDR1 SNHLY and CDR2 FYNNEI. V was pared by 4 bases and J by 4 bases, with 2 bases of the junction left unmatched. This CDR3 has 13 amino acids. The CDR3 here is CASSGDREYEQYF. The CDR3 bases are TGTGCCAGCAGTGGGGACAGGGAATACGAGCAGTACTTC.

The chain has TRBV30 and TRBJ2-1, with TRBD2 matching 10 bases. CDR3 length: 18 residues. Trimming at V came to 0 bases and at J to 2 bases, leaving 10 bases not matched to a gene. Germline-derived CDR1 and CDR2 are GTSNPN and SVGIG (reference sequence). The CDR3 nucleotides read TGTGCCTGGAGTGTTGGGGGCTCAGCGGGAGGGGCCTACAATGAGCAGTTCTTC. Amino acids: CAWSVGGSAGGAYNEQFF. Full variable domain (outside the CDR3, taken from reference TRBV30 and TRBJ2-1): SQTIHQWPATLVQPVGSPLSLECTVEGTSNPNLYWYRQAAGRGLQLLFYSVGIGQISSEVPQNLSASRPQDRQFILSSKKLLLSDSGFYLCAWSVGGSAGGAYNEQFFGPGTRLTVL.

The J gene is TRBJ2-7, the V gene TRBV19, with 8 bases fitting TRBD1. V gave up 3 bases and J gave up 5 bases; unmatched junction bases: 9. CDR3 size: 15 residues. Per germline, CDR1 LNHDA and CDR2 SQIVND (reference sequence). The DNA for the CDR3 is TGTGCCAGTAGTATCTCCGGGACAGGACTTGACGAGCAGTACTTC. The encoded protein is CASSISGTGLDEQYF.

This clone was counted a few times. The V and J genes are TRBV6-5 and TRBJ1-2; D remains unclear. The CDR3 extends over 12 amino acids. Germline V gene sequence: CDR1 MNHEY, CDR2 SVGAGI. V dropped 6 bases and J dropped 7 bases, with 12 bases sitting between them. The CDR3 DNA sequence: TGTGCCAGCAGAGAAGACTCCCGTGGCTACACCTTC. Translated, it gives CASREDSRGYTF.

Only one count was recorded for this clone. This chain joins TRBV5-8 and TRBJ2-1; 10 nucleotides match TRBD1. V lost 0 bases, J lost 8 bases, and 8 bases stayed unmatched. Germline values: CDR1 SGHTS, CDR2 YDEGEE. The CDR3 sequence is 16 residues long. In nucleotides, the CDR3 is TGTGCCAGCAGCTTGGCCTACGGGACAGGGGTCCATGAGCAGTTCTTC. Translation gives CASSLAYGTGVHEQFF.

The chain joins TRBV5-1 to TRBJ2-1; 9 bases match TRBD1. V lost 0 bases and J lost 7; bases outside the gene matches: 5. The length of the CDR3 is 15 residues. Germline V gene lookup returns CDR1 SGHRS and CDR2 YFSETQ. CDR3 bases: TGCGCCAGCAGCTTGGGGGACAGGGATCAAAATGAGCAGTTCTTC. It specifies CASSLGDRDQNEQFF. Combining the CDR3 with reference TRBV5-1 and TRBJ2-1 gives the whole variable domain KAGVTQTPRYLIKTRGQQVTLSCSPISGHRSVSWYQQTPGQGLQFLFEYFSETQRNKGNFPGRFSGRQFSNSRSEMNVSTLELGDSALYLCASSLGDRDQNEQFFGPGTRLTVL.

The rearrangement links TRBV2 to TRBJ1-2; weak D call: TRBD1 (5 bases). Trimming took 5 bases from V and 3 from J, leaving 22 bases between them. Germline V gives CDR1 SNHLY, CDR2 FYNNEI. This CDR3 has 17 residues. The CDR3 is CASSPWVWTKEDYGYTF. CDR3 DNA sequence: TGTGCCAGCAGTCCCTGGGTTTGGACAAAAGAGGACTATGGCTACACCTTC.

The V and J genes are TRBV27 and TRBJ2-3, with D maybe TRBD1 (5 bases). Germline CDR1 reads MNHEY; CDR2 reads SMNVEV (reference sequence). There are 13 residues in the CDR3. The germline V and J ends were trimmed by 6 bases and 3 bases, with 10 bases remaining between them. The CDR3 here is CASSPGLTDTQYF. The CDR3 region has the DNA TGTGCCAGCAGCCCAGGGTTGACAGATACGCAGTATTTT.